This is a list of T cell receptor beta chains from one sample in a study of blood T cells in healthy people across ages. TCRdb passed the 5' RACE reads through MiXCR, listing each CDR3 protein once. The sample lists hundreds of thousands of distinct CDR3 sequences, more than 40% occurring once. The sequenced sample consisted of blood. The receptors shown here come from a woman aged 55 to 70 in good health. CDR3s include the opening cysteine and the closing phenylalanine or tryptophan. D genes are given only for firm matches. Size tells how often a clone was seen (once, few, many) or the class of an expanded clone, and some rows leave it out.

clone_size d_call cdr3_length j_call v_call cdr3_nt cdr3_aa
NA TRBD2 13 TRBJ2-3 TRBV29-1 TGCAGCGTTGAAGCTAGCGGGACCGATACGCAGTATTTT CSVEASGTDTQYF
NA NA 13 TRBJ2-7 TRBV28 TGTGCCAGCAGTGTCGGGGCCTCCTACGAGCAGTACTTC CASSVGASYEQYF
NA NA 12 TRBJ2-5 TRBV30 TGTGCCTGGAGTTGGGACCGCGGGACCCAGTACTTC CAWSWDRGTQYF
NA TRBD1 13 TRBJ1-1 TRBV29-1 TGCAGCGCCACGACAGGGGGGAACACTGAAGCTTTCTTT CSATTGGNTEAFF
NA TRBD2 14 TRBJ2-7 TRBV18 TGTGCCAGCTCAAAAGCGGGAGGGCCCTACGAGCAGTACTTC CASSKAGGPYEQYF
few NA 15 TRBJ2-3 TRBV24-1 TGTGCCACCAGCCCGGGACGGACCGACACAGATACGCAGTATTTT CATSPGRTDTDTQYF
few NA 13 TRBJ2-7 TRBV29-1 TGCAGCGTTGAAAAGGGACCGTACTACGAGCAGTACTTC CSVEKGPYYEQYF
few NA 13 TRBJ2-2 TRBV4-3 TGCGCCAGCAGCTCCTTCGGCACCGGGGAGCTGTTTTTT CASSSFGTGELFF
NA NA 14 TRBJ1-2 TRBV2 TGTGCCAGCAGTGAAATTATCAGACCCCATGGCTACACCTTC CASSEIIRPHGYTF
NA NA 14 TRBJ2-1 TRBV7-2 TGTGCCAGCAGCTTAGGGAGCCCCCCTGCTCAGCAGTTCTTC CASSLGSPPAQQFF
NA TRBD1 15 TRBJ1-1 TRBV6-2/TRBV6-3 TGTGCCAGCAGTTCCGACAGGGGAGGGAACACTGAAGCTTTCTTT CASSSDRGGNTEAFF
NA TRBD2 16 TRBJ2-7 TRBV7-9 TGTGCCAGCAGCCCCGGACTAGCGGGGGGATACTACGAGCAGTACTTC CASSPGLAGGYYEQYF
NA NA 13 TRBJ2-7 TRBV29-1 TGCAGCGTTGGGAGGCCGAGAGGTATCGAGCAGTACTTC CSVGRPRGIEQYF
few NA 15 TRBJ2-7 TRBV29-1 TGCAGCGTTGAAGATCTAGACAGGAGTGGGTACGAGCAGTACTTC CSVEDLDRSGYEQYF
few NA 13 TRBJ2-1 TRBV28 TGTGCCAGCCGCGCGGACAGCTACAATGAGCAGTTCTTC CASRADSYNEQFF
NA NA 14 TRBJ2-1 TRBV10-3 TGTGCCATCACCCGCGAGAGCCCCTACAATGAGCAGTTCTTC CAITRESPYNEQFF
many TRBD1 15 TRBJ2-7 TRBV5-1 TGCGCCAGCAGCTTAGCCCCGGGACAGGGCTACGAGCAGTACTTC CASSLAPGQGYEQYF
many NA 13 TRBJ2-3 TRBV29-1 TGCAGCGTTGACGAAGGCGGCTCGTATACGCAGTATTTT CSVDEGGSYTQYF
few NA 13 TRBJ2-7 TRBV20-1 TGCAGTGCTAGGTCGGCCAACTCCTACGAGCAGTACTTC CSARSANSYEQYF
NA TRBD1 14 TRBJ2-4 TRBV20-1 TGCAGTGTCCCTCCCGGGACAGGGGGTAACATTCAGTACTTC CSVPPGTGGNIQYF
few NA 16 TRBJ2-3 TRBV10-3 TGTGCCATCAGTGAGTCGAGCAGGGAGGTCACAGATACGCAGTATTTT CAISESSREVTDTQYF
NA TRBD2 17 TRBJ2-7 TRBV7-2 TGTGCCAGCAGCAACCCGATTACTAGCGACCAGACCTACGAGCAGTACTTC CASSNPITSDQTYEQYF
few NA 15 TRBJ2-7 TRBV28 TGTGCCAGCAGTTCCACGGGACAAGGCTCCTACGAGCAGTACTTC CASSSTGQGSYEQYF
NA TRBD2 14 TRBJ2-5 TRBV20-1 TGCAGTGCTAGAGTGCCTAGCGGGGGGTCGGCCCAGTACTTC CSARVPSGGSAQYF
many NA 14 TRBJ2-7 TRBV29-1 TGCAGCGTCGATGAGAGCGGTAGCTCCTACGAGCAGTACTTC CSVDESGSSYEQYF
NA TRBD1 15 TRBJ2-5 TRBV27 TGTGCCAGCAGTTCCCAGGGGGCGCAGGCCCGGACCCAGTACTTC CASSSQGAQARTQYF
NA NA 13 TRBJ1-5 TRBV30 TGTGCCTGGAGTGAACAGCACAATCAGCCCCAGCATTTT CAWSEQHNQPQHF
many NA 16 TRBJ2-7 TRBV5-1 TGCGCCAGCAGCGCTAGTCATACGGGGGCTATCTACGAGCAGTACTTC CASSASHTGAIYEQYF
few NA 14 TRBJ2-7 TRBV6-5 TGTGCCAGCAGTTACTCGACCCGAACTTACGAGCAGTACTTC CASSYSTRTYEQYF
NA NA 14 TRBJ2-3 TRBV15 TGTGCCACCAGCAGAGACGCGGTATCCGATACGCAGTATTTT CATSRDAVSDTQYF
NA NA 15 TRBJ1-5 TRBV6-5 TGTGCCAGCAGTACGCGACAGGCTAGCAATCAGCCCCAGCATTTT CASSTRQASNQPQHF
NA NA 14 TRBJ1-4 TRBV7-2 TGTGCCAGCAGCTTAGGACCCGGAGGTGAAAAACTGTTTTTT CASSLGPGGEKLFF
NA TRBD1 15 TRBJ1-1 TRBV2 TGTGCCAGCAGGACCACAGGGGGCGATGTGGTTGGAGCTTTCTTT CASRTTGGDVVGAFF
once NA 13 TRBJ2-7 TRBV6-8 TGTGTCAGCAGTTGGCCAGGGGGGAACGAGCAGTACTTC CVSSWPGGNEQYF
NA NA 14 TRBJ2-7 TRBV27 TGTGCCAGCAGTTTAAACCCGGACTCCTACGAGCAGTACTTC CASSLNPDSYEQYF
NA NA 15 TRBJ2-1 TRBV6-1 TGTGCCAGCAGTGTAAGGGACTTAACCCTGAGTGAGCAGTTCTTC CASSVRDLTLSEQFF
once TRBD1 14 TRBJ2-2 TRBV5-1 TGCGCCAGCGGACCGACAGGGGATGCCGGGGAGCTGTTTTTT CASGPTGDAGELFF
NA TRBD1 15 TRBJ2-3 TRBV12-3/TRBV12-4 TGTGCCAGCAGAGGGACAGGGTTTAGCACAGATACGCAGTATTTT CASRGTGFSTDTQYF
NA TRBD2 13 TRBJ2-5 TRBV20-1 TGCAGTGCTAGAGGCGGGAGGGCAGGAGAGCAGTACTTC CSARGGRAGEQYF
NA TRBD2 18 TRBJ2-7 TRBV28 TGTGCCAGCAGTTCTCCTGGGACTAGCGGGACCTTTCTCTACGAGCAGTACTTC CASSSPGTSGTFLYEQYF